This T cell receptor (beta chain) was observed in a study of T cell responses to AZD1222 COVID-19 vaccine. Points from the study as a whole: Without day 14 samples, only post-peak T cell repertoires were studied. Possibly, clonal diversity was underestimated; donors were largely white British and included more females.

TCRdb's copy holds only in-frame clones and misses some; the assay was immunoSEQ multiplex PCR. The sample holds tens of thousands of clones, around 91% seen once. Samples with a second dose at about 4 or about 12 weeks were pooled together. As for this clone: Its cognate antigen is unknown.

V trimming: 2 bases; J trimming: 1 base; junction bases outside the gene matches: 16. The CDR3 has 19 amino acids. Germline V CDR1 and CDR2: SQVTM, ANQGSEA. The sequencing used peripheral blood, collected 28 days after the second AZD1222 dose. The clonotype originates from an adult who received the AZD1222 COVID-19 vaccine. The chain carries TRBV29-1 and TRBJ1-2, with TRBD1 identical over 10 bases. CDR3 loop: CSVENWNRDRGRYNYGYTF. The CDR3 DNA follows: TGCAGCGTTGAAAACTGGAACCGGGACAGGGGAAGATATAACTATGGCTACACCTTC.